The 20 T cell receptor beta chains listed next were all sequenced from one sample in a study of OX40 agonist ivuxolimab in advanced cancers. Data came from immunoSEQ multiplex PCR; TCRdb stores just in-frame clones and leaves some out. The sample has tens of thousands of clones, around 86% seen once. Sequencing was performed on CD4+ or CD8+ T cells sorted from blood, taken in a trial of the OX40 agonist ivuxolimab. The receptor source for this set is an adult with an advanced solid tumor such as melanoma, head and neck, liver or kidney cancer.

Turning to this clone: Relative to the germline gene, one junction end is altered; a read error may explain this. This chain uses TRBV29-1 with TRBJ2-3; D perhaps matches TRBD2 (5 bases). This CDR3 is built from 13 residues. The germline V gene encodes CDR1 SQVTM and CDR2 ANQGSEA. The DNA of the CDR3 is TGCAGCGCCGAGGTCAGCGGCACAGATACACAGTATTTT. Translating gives CSAEVSGTDTQYF.

Notes on this clone: Different DNA sequences within this sample yield the same CDR3. The gene calls are TRBV4-3 and TRBJ2-1, with 12 bases identical to TRBD2. CDR3 length: 17 residues. Per the germline V gene, CDR1 is LGHNA and CDR2 is YSLEER. V shed 3 bases and J 5 bases; nucleotides not matched to a gene: 8. This CDR3 reads CASSQRTSGAPDNEQFF. For the CDR3, the DNA is TGCGCCAGCAGCCAGCGGACTAGCGGGGCCCCAGACAATGAGCAGTTCTTC.

The CDR3 coding sequence is TGTGCCAGCAATGTGGCAGGACCACTAGCCAAAAACATTCAGTACTTC. This translates into CASNVAGPLAKNIQYF. This chain connects TRBV21-1 to TRBJ2-4. TRBV21-1 constitutes a pseudogene. The CDR3 is made up of 16 amino acids.

The chain recombines TRBV4-2 with TRBJ2-7; 9 nucleotides line up with TRBD1. The V segment lost 2 bases and the J segment 7 bases; nucleotides outside the gene matches: 12. The CDR3 is 16 residues long. CDR1 is LGHNA, CDR2 YNFKEQ, per germline. The CDR3 nucleotides read TGTGCCAGCAGCCAACCCCCGGGGACAGGGTCAGTTGAGCAGTACTTC. Translated, it gives CASSQPPGTGSVEQYF.

The chain links TRBV9 to TRBJ1-3, with 8 bases matching TRBD1. The germline gives CDR1 SGDLS, CDR2 YYNGEE. Trimming at V came to 0 bases and at J to 0 bases, leaving 2 bases not matched to a gene. The CDR3 has 16 residues. CDR3 amino acids: CASSVEGQVSGNTIYF. The CDR3 DNA is TGTGCCAGCAGCGTAGAGGGACAGGTCTCTGGAAACACCATATATTTT.

The gene calls are TRBV5-4 and TRBJ2-7, with 7 bases matching TRBD2. The CDR3 runs 15 residues. CDR1 and CDR2 (germline): SGHNT, YYREEE (reference sequence). V was clipped by 0 bases and J by 2 bases; unmatched bases: 5. The CDR3 nucleotides are TGTGCCAGCAGCTTGGTAGCTAGCGGAACCTACGAGCAGTACTTC. It specifies CASSLVASGTYEQYF.

This clone was found a few times. The chain recombines TRBV12-5 with TRBJ1-1; D gene unclear. CDR1 LGHNT and CDR2 FRNRAP come from the germline V gene. The CDR3 runs to 11 residues. Trimming removed 9 bases from V and 1 base from J, with 6 bases in between. The DNA for the CDR3 is TGTGCTAGCGAGAAGAACACTGAAGCTTTCTTT. It specifies CASEKNTEAFF.

The chain joins TRBV19 to TRBJ1-2; 9 nucleotides match TRBD1. Germline values: CDR1 LNHDA, CDR2 SQIVND (reference sequence). The J segment lost 4 bases and the V segment lost 7 bases, leaving 16 bases of the junction unmatched. This CDR3 is 17 amino acids long. CDR3 residues: CASMSAGTGTSPYGYTF. The CDR3 region has the DNA TGTGCCAGTATGAGCGCCGGGACAGGGACCTCTCCCTATGGCTACACCTTC. Variable domain in full (rest from reference TRBV19 and TRBJ1-2): DGGITQSPKYLFRKEGQNVTLSCEQNLNHDAMYWYRQDPGQGLRLIYYSQIVNDFQKGDIAEGYSVSREKKESFPLTVTSAQKNPTAFYLCASMSAGTGTSPYGYTFGSGTRLTVV.

The rearrangement joins TRBV18 to TRBJ2-1; tentatively, D is TRBD2 (5 bases). Trimming removed 2 bases at V and 6 bases at J, with 8 bases between. This CDR3 is 13 amino acids long. Per the germline V gene, CDR1 is KGHSH and CDR2 is LQKENI. CDR3 amino acids: CASSPAGLNEQFF. CDR3 DNA: TGTGCCAGCTCACCAGCGGGCCTCAATGAGCAGTTCTTC.

V usage is TRBV5-1 and J usage is TRBJ2-5; possibly TRBD2 for D (5 bases). V was pared by 0 bases and J by 2 bases, with 11 bases between. Looked up from germline, CDR1 is SGHRS and CDR2 is YFSETQ. CDR3 length: 15 amino acids. The CDR3 reads CASSLDGMKQETQYF. The CDR3 DNA reads as TGCGCCAGCAGCTTGGACGGGATGAAGCAAGAGACCCAGTACTTC. Complete variable domain (other parts from reference TRBV5-1 and TRBJ2-5): KAGVTQTPRYLIKTRGQQVTLSCSPISGHRSVSWYQQTPGQGLQFLFEYFSETQRNKGNFPGRFSGRQFSNSRSEMNVSTLELGDSALYLCASSLDGMKQETQYFGPGTRLLVL.

J is TRBJ1-5 and V is TRBV5-6, with TRBD1 matching over 7 bases. The CDR3 extends over 13 amino acids. The germline V gene has CDR1 SGHDT and CDR2 YYEEEE. Trimming removed 0 bases from V and 11 bases from J; junction bases left unmatched: 5. In DNA, the CDR3 is TGTGCCAGCAGCTTGGGTTCCCAGGGGGCCCAGCATTTT. Its translation: CASSLGSQGAQHF. Supplemented by reference TRBV5-6 and TRBJ1-5, the full variable domain reads DAGVTQSPTHLIKTRGQQVTLRCSPKSGHDTVSWYQQALGQGPQFIFQYYEEEERQRGNFPDRFSGHQFPNYSSELNVNALLLGDSALYLCASSLGSQGAQHFGDGTRLSIL.

The chain employs TRBV14 and TRBJ2-7, with D perhaps given as TRBD1 or TRBD2 (5 bases each). The germline CDR1 and CDR2 sequences are SGHDN and FVKESK. V was shortened by 1 base and J by 2 bases, with 15 bases between the two germline ends. This CDR3 has 16 residues. CDR3 loop: CASSQARGAGTYEQYF. The CDR3 coding sequence is TGTGCCAGCAGCCAAGCTCGAGGGGCTGGAACCTACGAGCAGTACTTC.

The chain recombines TRBV20-1 with TRBJ2-1; D gene unclear. The germline V and J ends were trimmed by 2 bases and 4 bases, with 3 bases remaining between them. Germline V CDR1 and CDR2: DFQATT, SNEGSKA (reference sequence). This CDR3 contains 11 residues. Written as DNA, the CDR3 is TGCAGTGCTAGACAATACAATGAGCAGTTCTTC. Protein sequence: CSARQYNEQFF.

The chain uses TRBV6-5 and TRBJ2-3, with D possibly matching TRBD1 (6 bases). V lost 2 bases, J lost 4 bases, and 10 bases lay in between. The CDR3 loop spans 14 amino acids. From germline, CDR1 is MNHEY and CDR2 SVGAGI. CDR3: CASSYPGQSDTQYF. In DNA, the CDR3 is TGTGCCAGCAGTTACCCTGGACAGTCAGATACGCAGTATTTT.

The rearrangement uses TRBV7-8 and TRBJ2-2, with D possibly being TRBD1 (5 bases). Germline CDR1 SGHVS, CDR2 FQNEAQ. The V end lost 5 bases, the J end lost 3 bases, and 13 bases lay between the germline ends. The CDR3 runs 15 residues. Here the CDR3 DNA reads TGTGCCAGCAGCGCGCAGGGTTCGGACACCGGGGAGCTGTTTTTT. Its protein product is CASSAQGSDTGELFF.

The rearrangement joins TRBV5-1 to TRBJ2-2; D gene unclear. V was shortened by 4 bases and J by 2 bases, with 3 bases between the two germline ends. The CDR3 has 12 residues. The germline CDR1 and CDR2 sequences are SGHRS and YFSETQ. This CDR3 is CASSVNTGELFF. The CDR3 bases are TGCGCCAGCAGCGTTAACACCGGGGAGCTGTTTTTT.

This clone was seen only once. The genes are TRBV7-9 and TRBJ2-2, with D maybe TRBD1 (7 bases). The germline gives CDR1 SEHNR, CDR2 FQNEAQ (reference sequence). The CDR3 is made up of 16 amino acids. V lost 5 bases to trimming and J lost 5 bases, with 18 bases between them. The CDR3: CASSIAGQSLTGELFF. CDR3 bases: TGTGCCAGCAGCATTGCGGGACAGAGTTTGACCGGGGAGCTGTTTTTT.

J is TRBJ2-3 and V is TRBV9; TRBD2 agrees at 13 bases. J was trimmed by 10 bases and V by 7 bases; bases with no gene match: 18. Germline CDR1 is SGDLS and CDR2 is YYNGEE. The CDR3 contains 17 residues. The CDR3 DNA is TGTGCCAGCGGCTCCTGGACTAGCGGGGGTCCAAAGGGAGCGCAGTATTTT. It is translated as CASGSWTSGGPKGAQYF.

The gene calls are TRBV5-1 and TRBJ1-2; 10 nucleotides agree with TRBD1. The germline V gene encodes CDR1 SGHRS and CDR2 YFSETQ. After removal of 4 bases from V and 8 bases from J, the junction contained 14 bases not matched to a gene. This CDR3 contains 16 residues. The CDR3 loop is CASSPRQGAPGDGYTF. For the CDR3, the DNA is TGCGCCAGCAGCCCTCGACAGGGGGCGCCGGGAGACGGCTACACCTTC.

The chain combines TRBV5-1 with TRBJ1-2; 9 bases agree with TRBD1. The CDR3 extends over 13 amino acids. The V gene end was trimmed by 1 base and the J gene end by 6 bases; junction bases not matched to a gene: 1. Germline loops: CDR1 SGHRS, CDR2 YFSETQ. CDR3 DNA sequence: TGCGCCAGCAGCTTGACAGGGGGCGATGGCTACACCTTC. Amino acids: CASSLTGGDGYTF. Based on the CDR3 plus reference TRBV5-1 and TRBJ1-2, the full variable domain is KAGVTQTPRYLIKTRGQQVTLSCSPISGHRSVSWYQQTPGQGLQFLFEYFSETQRNKGNFPGRFSGRQFSNSRSEMNVSTLELGDSALYLCASSLTGGDGYTFGSGTRLTVV.